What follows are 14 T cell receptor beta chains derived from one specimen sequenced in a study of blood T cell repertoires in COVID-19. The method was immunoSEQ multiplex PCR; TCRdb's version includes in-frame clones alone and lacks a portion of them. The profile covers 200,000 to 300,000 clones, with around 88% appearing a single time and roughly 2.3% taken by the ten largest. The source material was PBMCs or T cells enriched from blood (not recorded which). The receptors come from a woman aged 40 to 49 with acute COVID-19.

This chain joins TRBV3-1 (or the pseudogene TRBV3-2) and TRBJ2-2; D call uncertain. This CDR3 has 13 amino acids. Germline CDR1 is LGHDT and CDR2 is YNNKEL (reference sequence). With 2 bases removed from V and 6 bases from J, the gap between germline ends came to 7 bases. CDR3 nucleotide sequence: TGTGCCAGCAGCCAAAGATCGGCCGGGGAGCTGTTTTTT. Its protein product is CASSQRSAGELFF.

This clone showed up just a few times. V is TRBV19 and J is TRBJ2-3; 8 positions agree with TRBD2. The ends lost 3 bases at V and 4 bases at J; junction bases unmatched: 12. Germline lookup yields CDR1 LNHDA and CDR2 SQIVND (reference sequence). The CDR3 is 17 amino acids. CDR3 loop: CASSIGVAGGRPDTQYF. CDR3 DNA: TGTGCCAGTAGTATTGGTGTGGCGGGGGGCCGTCCAGATACGCAGTATTTT. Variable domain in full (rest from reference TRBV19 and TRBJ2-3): DGGITQSPKYLFRKEGQNVTLSCEQNLNHDAMYWYRQDPGQGLRLIYYSQIVNDFQKGDIAEGYSVSREKKESFPLTVTSAQKNPTAFYLCASSIGVAGGRPDTQYFGPGTRLTVL.

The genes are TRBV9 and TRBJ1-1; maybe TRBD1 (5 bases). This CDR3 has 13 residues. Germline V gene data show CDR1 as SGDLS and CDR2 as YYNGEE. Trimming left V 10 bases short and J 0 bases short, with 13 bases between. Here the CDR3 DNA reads TGTGCCGCCGGGGAGGGGATGAACACTGAAGCTTTCTTT. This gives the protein CAAGEGMNTEAFF.

Here the CDR3 DNA reads TGTGCCAGCAGTTACCGACTAGCGCCGGATACGCAGTATTTT. It specifies CASSYRLAPDTQYF. The J gene is TRBJ2-3, the V gene TRBV6-2 or TRBV6-3, with 8 bases lining up with TRBD2. The V gene end was trimmed by 2 bases and the J gene end by 6 bases; junction bases not matched to a gene: 4. The CDR3 spans 14 residues. Looked up from germline, CDR1 is MNHEY and CDR2 is SVGEGT.

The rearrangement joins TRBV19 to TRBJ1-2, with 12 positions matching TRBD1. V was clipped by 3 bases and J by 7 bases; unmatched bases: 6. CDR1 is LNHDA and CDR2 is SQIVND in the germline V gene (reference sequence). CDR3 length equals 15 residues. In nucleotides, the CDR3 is TGTGCCAGTAGTATCCCCGGGACAGGGGGCCGTGGCTACACCTTC. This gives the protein CASSIPGTGGRGYTF.

CDR3 coding DNA: TGTGCCAGCAGCGTAGTGGCTAGCGGGAGGGATACGCAGTATTTT. Translating gives CASSVVASGRDTQYF. This chain connects TRBV9 to TRBJ2-3; TRBD2 agrees at 11 bases. This CDR3 region has 15 residues. CDR1 is SGDLS, CDR2 YYNGEE, per germline. The junction had 3 bases not matched to a gene; V was cut back by 0 bases and J by 6 bases.

The CDR3 protein is CASRTGDNTEAFF. The CDR3 DNA is TGTGCCAGCAGGACAGGGGATAACACTGAAGCTTTCTTT. This chain connects TRBV2 to TRBJ1-1, with TRBD1 matching over 8 bases. The CDR3 length is 13 residues. V dropped 6 bases and J dropped 2; count of bases not matched to a gene: 2. Germline V gene lookup returns CDR1 SNHLY and CDR2 FYNNEI.

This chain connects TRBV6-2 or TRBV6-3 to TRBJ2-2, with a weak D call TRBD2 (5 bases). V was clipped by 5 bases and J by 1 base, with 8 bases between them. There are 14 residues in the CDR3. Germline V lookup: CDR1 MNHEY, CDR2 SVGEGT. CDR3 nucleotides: TGTGCCAGCAGTCAGGACTTGAACACCGGGGAGCTGTTTTTT. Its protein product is CASSQDLNTGELFF.

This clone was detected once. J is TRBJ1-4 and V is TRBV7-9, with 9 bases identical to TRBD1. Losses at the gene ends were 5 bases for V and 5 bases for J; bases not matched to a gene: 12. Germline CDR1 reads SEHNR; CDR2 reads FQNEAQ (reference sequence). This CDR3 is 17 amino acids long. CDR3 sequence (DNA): TGTGCCAGCAGCCCCTACGGGACAGGGTCTGCCAATGAAAAACTGTTTTTT. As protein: CASSPYGTGSANEKLFF.

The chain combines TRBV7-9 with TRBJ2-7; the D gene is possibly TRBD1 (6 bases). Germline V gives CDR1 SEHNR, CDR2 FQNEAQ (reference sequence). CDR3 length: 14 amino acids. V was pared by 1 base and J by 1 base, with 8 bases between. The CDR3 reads CASSLGGQSYEQYF. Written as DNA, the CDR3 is TGTGCCAGCAGCTTAGGTGGACAGTCCTACGAGCAGTACTTC.

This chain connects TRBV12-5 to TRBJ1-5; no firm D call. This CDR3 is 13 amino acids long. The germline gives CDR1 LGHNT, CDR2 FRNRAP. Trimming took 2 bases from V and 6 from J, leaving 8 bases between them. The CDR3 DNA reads TGTGCTAGTGGTTTGAGTCCTAGTCAGCCCCAGCATTTT. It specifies CASGLSPSQPQHF.

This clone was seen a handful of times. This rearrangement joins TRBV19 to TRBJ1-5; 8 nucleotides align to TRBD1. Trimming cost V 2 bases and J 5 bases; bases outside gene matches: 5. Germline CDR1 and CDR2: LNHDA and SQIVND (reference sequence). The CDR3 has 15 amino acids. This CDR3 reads CASSILQGGDQPQHF. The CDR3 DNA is TGTGCCAGTAGTATACTACAGGGGGGCGATCAGCCCCAGCATTTT.

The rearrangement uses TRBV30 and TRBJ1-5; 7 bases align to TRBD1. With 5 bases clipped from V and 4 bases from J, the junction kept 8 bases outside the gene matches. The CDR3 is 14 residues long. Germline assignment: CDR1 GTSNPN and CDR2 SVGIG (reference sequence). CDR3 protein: CAWERQGPNQPQHF. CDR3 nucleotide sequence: TGTGCCTGGGAGAGACAGGGCCCTAATCAGCCCCAGCATTTT.

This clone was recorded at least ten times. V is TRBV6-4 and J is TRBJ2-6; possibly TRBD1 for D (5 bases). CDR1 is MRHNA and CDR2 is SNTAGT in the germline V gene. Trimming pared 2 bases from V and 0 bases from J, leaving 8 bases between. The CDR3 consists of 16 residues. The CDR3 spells CASSDDSNSGANVLTF. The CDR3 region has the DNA TGTGCCAGCAGTGACGACAGCAACTCTGGGGCCAACGTCCTGACTTTC.